This TCR beta chain was retrieved from a study of OX40 agonist ivuxolimab in advanced cancers. On the study more broadly: With a range of about 23 to 85, age averaged 60 years, and 75% to 90% were male. Three patients responded partially, comprising one with hepatocellular carcinoma and two with cutaneous melanoma.

The study, taken as a whole, reports: Expanded clones belonging to CD8+ T cells outnumbered, on average, those of CD4+.

Clones were read by immunoSEQ multiplex PCR, and TCRdb kept only the in-frame ones, dropping some. The repertoire consists of tens of thousands of clones, with 91% occurring once and the leading ten covering around 2%. As for this clone: Its antigen is not known.

The sample was CD4+ or CD8+ T cells sorted from blood, taken in a trial of the OX40 agonist ivuxolimab. The clonotype comes from an adult with an advanced solid tumor such as melanoma, head and neck, liver or kidney cancer.

This chain's CDR3 is CASSRAGTQNTGELFF. CDR3 nucleotides: TGTGCCAGCAGTAGAGCCGGGACACAGAACACCGGGGAGCTGTTTTTT. The gene calls are TRBV2 and TRBJ2-2; TRBD1 is a possible D gene (6 bases). Trimming took off 5 bases at V and 1 base at J, with 14 bases between the two ends. CDR1 SNHLY and CDR2 FYNNEI come from the germline V gene. The CDR3 runs to 16 residues.